A selection of T cell receptor beta chains follows, all from one sample in a study of CD8 T cells in ankylosing spondylitis. A single record per CDR3 protein comes from TCRdb applying MiXCR to the 5' RACE reads. The repertoire holds 150,000 to 200,000 distinct CDR3 sequences, with over 10% as singletons. The material sequenced was blood, either unsorted or a sorted T cell fraction (not recorded which). The receptors here all came from a female donor with ankylosing spondylitis or in good health (not recorded which). Each CDR3 is given with its conserved first and last residue. Fields, in order: CDR3 protein, CDR3 DNA, clone size, J gene, V gene, D gene. D genes are given only for firm matches. Clone size appears in some rows only: once, few, many, or a class for an expanded clone.

cdr3_aa: CASSQLRGGGMNTEAFF; cdr3_nt: TGTGCCAGCAGCCAACTCCGGGGGGGGGGAATGAACACTGAAGCTTTCTTT; clone_size: many; j_call: TRBJ1-1; v_call: TRBV14; d_call: -
cdr3_aa: CASSLRPGQGLAGELFF; cdr3_nt: TGTGCCAGCAGCTTAAGGCCCGGACAGGGCCTAGCCGGGGAGCTGTTTTTT; clone_size: few; j_call: TRBJ2-2; v_call: TRBV11-2; d_call: TRBD1
cdr3_aa: CASSPQQGHYGYTF; cdr3_nt: TGCGCCAGCAGTCCCCAACAGGGTCACTATGGCTACACCTTC; clone_size: many; j_call: TRBJ1-2; v_call: TRBV5-1; d_call: -
cdr3_aa: CASNPTPNTEAFF; cdr3_nt: TGCGCCAGCAATCCAACACCGAACACTGAAGCTTTCTTT; clone_size: -; j_call: TRBJ1-1; v_call: TRBV23-1; d_call: -
cdr3_aa: CASSQEGVAGVPGLIHEQYF; cdr3_nt: TGCGCCAGCAGCCAAGAGGGAGTAGCGGGAGTTCCCGGGTTAATCCACGAGCAGTACTTC; clone_size: -; j_call: TRBJ2-7; v_call: TRBV4-3; d_call: TRBD2
cdr3_aa: CASSLAPQGGSGELFF; cdr3_nt: TGTGCCAGCAGTTTAGCCCCGCAGGGGGGCTCCGGGGAGCTGTTTTTT; clone_size: -; j_call: TRBJ2-2; v_call: TRBV27; d_call: -
cdr3_aa: CASSLVPQGGEKLFF; cdr3_nt: TGCGCCAGCAGCTTGGTGCCCCAGGGCGGTGAAAAACTGTTTTTT; clone_size: many; j_call: TRBJ1-4; v_call: TRBV5-1; d_call: -
cdr3_aa: CASSQAGGSNEQFF; cdr3_nt: TGTGCCAGCAGCCAGGCGGGAGGATCCAATGAGCAGTTCTTC; clone_size: many; j_call: TRBJ2-1; v_call: TRBV3-1; d_call: TRBD2
cdr3_aa: CASSPFLAGGEGEQFF; cdr3_nt: TGTGCCAGCAGCCCTTTTTTAGCGGGAGGGGAGGGTGAGCAGTTCTTC; clone_size: -; j_call: TRBJ2-1; v_call: TRBV11-2; d_call: TRBD2
cdr3_aa: CASSTLARGVAQPQHF; cdr3_nt: TGTGCCAGCAGTACCCTAGCAAGGGGAGTGGCCCAGCCCCAGCATTTT; clone_size: -; j_call: TRBJ1-5; v_call: TRBV6-1; d_call: -
cdr3_aa: CASSRGVILVDGYTF; cdr3_nt: TGTGCCAGCAGCCGGGGTGTAATACTAGTGGATGGCTACACCTTC; clone_size: many; j_call: TRBJ1-2; v_call: TRBV12-3/TRBV12-4; d_call: -
cdr3_aa: CASGAGTSGKNIQYF; cdr3_nt: TGTGCCAGCGGTGCCGGGACTAGCGGGAAAAACATTCAGTACTTC; clone_size: many; j_call: TRBJ2-4; v_call: TRBV6-1; d_call: TRBD2
cdr3_aa: CSARWGSNTEAFF; cdr3_nt: TGCAGTGCTAGATGGGGGTCGAACACTGAAGCTTTCTTT; clone_size: many; j_call: TRBJ1-1; v_call: TRBV20-1; d_call: -
cdr3_aa: CASSGASGSTDTQYF; cdr3_nt: TGTGCCAGCAGCGGGGCTTCCGGTAGCACAGATACGCAGTATTTT; clone_size: many; j_call: TRBJ2-3; v_call: TRBV28; d_call: -
cdr3_aa: CATRKTDEQFF; cdr3_nt: TGTGCCACCAGAAAGACAGATGAGCAGTTCTTC; clone_size: -; j_call: TRBJ2-1; v_call: TRBV15; d_call: -
cdr3_aa: CASGRNREAGELFF; cdr3_nt: TGTGCCAGCGGCCGGAACAGGGAGGCCGGGGAGCTGTTTTTT; clone_size: few; j_call: TRBJ2-2; v_call: TRBV27; d_call: -
cdr3_aa: CAISEGGGTYNEQFF; cdr3_nt: TGTGCCATCAGTGAAGGCGGGGGAACCTACAATGAGCAGTTCTTC; clone_size: -; j_call: TRBJ2-1; v_call: TRBV10-3; d_call: TRBD2
cdr3_aa: CASSPLRGLQGLDTQYF; cdr3_nt: TGTGCCAGCAGCCCCCTTCGCGGACTGCAGGGTTTAGATACGCAGTATTTT; clone_size: many; j_call: TRBJ2-3; v_call: TRBV6-1; d_call: -
cdr3_aa: CASSSSASGGFTDTQYF; cdr3_nt: TGTGCCAGCAGTTCCTCCGCTAGCGGGGGGTTCACAGATACGCAGTATTTT; clone_size: -; j_call: TRBJ2-3; v_call: TRBV12-3/TRBV12-4; d_call: TRBD2
cdr3_aa: CASRSTGISSYEQYF; cdr3_nt: TGTGCCAGCAGATCGACGGGGATTAGCTCCTACGAGCAGTACTTC; clone_size: few; j_call: TRBJ2-7; v_call: TRBV6-2/TRBV6-3; d_call: -
cdr3_aa: CASSLSPSTDTQYF; cdr3_nt: TGTGCCAGCAGCCTCTCCCCTAGCACAGATACGCAGTATTTT; clone_size: few; j_call: TRBJ2-3; v_call: TRBV11-2; d_call: -
cdr3_aa: CSVVKVSARGRIEAFF; cdr3_nt: TGCAGCGTGGTAAAGGTATCGGCAAGGGGGAGGATAGAAGCTTTCTTT; clone_size: many; j_call: TRBJ1-1; v_call: TRBV29-1; d_call: -
cdr3_aa: CASSVNPELGQFF; cdr3_nt: TGTGCCAGCAGTGTCAACCCGGAATTAGGGCAGTTCTTC; clone_size: -; j_call: TRBJ2-1; v_call: TRBV6-2/TRBV6-3; d_call: -
cdr3_aa: CASSLQSAVTTEAFF; cdr3_nt: TGCGCCAGCAGCTTGCAATCGGCGGTGACCACTGAAGCTTTCTTT; clone_size: -; j_call: TRBJ1-1; v_call: TRBV5-1; d_call: -
cdr3_aa: CASSPPGDGELFF; cdr3_nt: TGTGCCAGCTCACCACCAGGGGACGGGGAGCTGTTTTTT; clone_size: many; j_call: TRBJ2-2; v_call: TRBV18; d_call: -
cdr3_aa: CAIKVTYDTGELFF; cdr3_nt: TGTGCCATCAAGGTTACCTATGACACCGGGGAGCTGTTTTTT; clone_size: few; j_call: TRBJ2-2; v_call: TRBV10-3; d_call: -
cdr3_aa: CASSNPRWRDNSPLHF; cdr3_nt: TGTGCCAGCAGTAACCCGAGGTGGAGGGACAATTCACCCCTCCACTTT; clone_size: -; j_call: TRBJ1-6; v_call: TRBV28; d_call: -
cdr3_aa: CASSADIGNEQFF; cdr3_nt: TGTGCCAGCAGTGCCGACATAGGGAATGAGCAGTTCTTC; clone_size: many; j_call: TRBJ2-1; v_call: TRBV28; d_call: -
cdr3_aa: CASSLGLALDTQYF; cdr3_nt: TGTGCCAGCAGTTTAGGCTTGGCCCTAGATACGCAGTATTTT; clone_size: many; j_call: TRBJ2-3; v_call: TRBV27; d_call: -
cdr3_aa: CSAPDSQETQYF; cdr3_nt: TGCAGTGCCCCGGACTCCCAAGAGACCCAGTACTTC; clone_size: many; j_call: TRBJ2-5; v_call: TRBV20-1; d_call: -
cdr3_aa: CSAAPDGPYEQYF; cdr3_nt: TGCAGTGCAGCCCCAGACGGTCCCTACGAGCAGTACTTC; clone_size: few; j_call: TRBJ2-7; v_call: TRBV20-1; d_call: -
cdr3_aa: CASSLQGPPYEQYF; cdr3_nt: TGTGCCAGCAGCCTACAGGGGCCGCCCTACGAGCAGTACTTC; clone_size: many; j_call: TRBJ2-7; v_call: TRBV12-3/TRBV12-4; d_call: TRBD1
cdr3_aa: CASSPDGGNQPQHF; cdr3_nt: TGTGCCAGCAGCCCAGACGGGGGGAATCAGCCCCAGCATTTT; clone_size: few; j_call: TRBJ1-5; v_call: TRBV3-1; d_call: -
cdr3_aa: CASSLVGEGEQYF; cdr3_nt: TGTGCCAGCAGCTTAGTAGGAGAAGGCGAGCAGTACTTC; clone_size: -; j_call: TRBJ2-7; v_call: TRBV11-1; d_call: -
cdr3_aa: CASSERAGTSGFPSYEQYF; cdr3_nt: TGTGCCAGCAGCGAACGAGCCGGGACTAGCGGGTTCCCCTCCTACGAGCAGTACTTC; clone_size: many; j_call: TRBJ2-7; v_call: TRBV3-1; d_call: TRBD2
cdr3_aa: CASSPGGGGRWDEQFF; cdr3_nt: TGCGCCAGCAGCCCTGGAGGGGGCGGGAGGTGGGATGAGCAGTTCTTC; clone_size: many; j_call: TRBJ2-1; v_call: TRBV5-1; d_call: -
cdr3_aa: CASSYLAGDTQYF; cdr3_nt: TGTGCCAGCAGTTACCTAGCGGGAGATACGCAGTATTTT; clone_size: few; j_call: TRBJ2-3; v_call: TRBV6-5; d_call: TRBD2
cdr3_aa: CASSLRDTSTDTQYF; cdr3_nt: TGCGCCAGCAGCTTGCGTGATACTAGCACAGATACGCAGTATTTT; clone_size: many; j_call: TRBJ2-3; v_call: TRBV5-1; d_call: -
cdr3_aa: CASSLSMQGSGTWQETQYF; cdr3_nt: TGTGCCAGCAGCTTATCCATGCAGGGAAGCGGCACGTGGCAAGAGACCCAGTACTTC; clone_size: -; j_call: TRBJ2-5; v_call: TRBV7-6; d_call: -